This TCR beta chain came from a study of T-cell reconstitution after alpha-beta-depleted transplantation in children. The CDR3 is 18 residues long. Germline CDR1 is SGHRS and CDR2 is YFSETQ. V was shortened by 3 bases and J by 3 bases, with 23 bases between the two germline ends. This clonotype has ten or more counts. Unique molecular identifiers were built into the TCRbeta library. TCRdb reanalysed the PCR reads using MiXCR and keeps one entry per CDR3 protein. The sample holds roughly 120,000 distinct CDR3 sequences, 10% seen once. This clonotype was sampled from a human donor who donated a stem cell graft to a child with acute lymphoblastic leukemia. The specimen was PBMCs from the stem cell graft donor, collected from the stem cell graft. This chain uses TRBV5-1 with TRBJ2-3; D is perhaps TRBD1 (7 bases). CDR3 sequence (DNA): TGCGCCAGCAGCTCCCCCAATTGGCAGGGGGGTTTGACAGATACGCAGTATTTT. Protein product: CASSSPNWQGGLTDTQYF.